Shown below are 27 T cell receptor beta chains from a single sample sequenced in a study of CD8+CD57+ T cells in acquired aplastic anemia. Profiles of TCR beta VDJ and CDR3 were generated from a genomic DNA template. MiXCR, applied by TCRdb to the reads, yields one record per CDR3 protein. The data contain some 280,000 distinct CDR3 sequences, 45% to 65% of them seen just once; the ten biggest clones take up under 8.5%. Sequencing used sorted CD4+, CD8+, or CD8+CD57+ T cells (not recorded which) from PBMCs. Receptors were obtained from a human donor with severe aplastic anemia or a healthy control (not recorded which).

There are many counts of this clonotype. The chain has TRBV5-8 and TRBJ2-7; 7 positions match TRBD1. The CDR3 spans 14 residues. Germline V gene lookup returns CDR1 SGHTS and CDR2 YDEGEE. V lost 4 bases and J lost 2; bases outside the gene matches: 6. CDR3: CASSRTGLAYEQYF. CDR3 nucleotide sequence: TGTGCCAGCAGCAGGACAGGTCTAGCCTACGAGCAGTACTTC.

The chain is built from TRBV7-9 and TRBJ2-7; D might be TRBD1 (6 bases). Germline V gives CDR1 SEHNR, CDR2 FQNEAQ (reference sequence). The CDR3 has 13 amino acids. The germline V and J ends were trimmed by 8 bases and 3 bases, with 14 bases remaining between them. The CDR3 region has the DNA TGTGCCAGCGAAGGACAGACCAGCTACGAGCAGTACTTC. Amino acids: CASEGQTSYEQYF.

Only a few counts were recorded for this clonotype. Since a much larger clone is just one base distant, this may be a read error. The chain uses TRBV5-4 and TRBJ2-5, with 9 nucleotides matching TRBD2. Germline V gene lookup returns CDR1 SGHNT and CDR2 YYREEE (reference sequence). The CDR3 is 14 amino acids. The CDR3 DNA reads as TGTGCCGGCAGCGTTAGCGGGGGATTAGAGACCCAGTACTTC. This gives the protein CAGSVSGGLETQYF.

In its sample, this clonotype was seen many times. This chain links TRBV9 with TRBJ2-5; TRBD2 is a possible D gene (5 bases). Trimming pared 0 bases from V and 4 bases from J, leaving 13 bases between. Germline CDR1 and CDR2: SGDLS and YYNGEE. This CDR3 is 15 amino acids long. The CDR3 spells CASSVGPSAAETQYF. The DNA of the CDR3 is TGTGCCAGCAGCGTAGGCCCCTCAGCGGCAGAGACCCAGTACTTC.

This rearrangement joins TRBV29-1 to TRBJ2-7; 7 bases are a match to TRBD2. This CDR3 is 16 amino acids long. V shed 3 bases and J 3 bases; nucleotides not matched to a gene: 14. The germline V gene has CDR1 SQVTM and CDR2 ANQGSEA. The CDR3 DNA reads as TGCAGCGTTGATGCTGGGTTGGGGGGGAGAAACTACGAGCAGTACTTC. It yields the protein CSVDAGLGGRNYEQYF.

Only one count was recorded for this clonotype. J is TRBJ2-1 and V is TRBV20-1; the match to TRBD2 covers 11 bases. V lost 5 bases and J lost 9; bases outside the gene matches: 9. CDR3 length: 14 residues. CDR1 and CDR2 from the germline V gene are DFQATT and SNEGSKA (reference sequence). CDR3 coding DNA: TGCAGTGCTCCCCATAGCGGGGGGGCCATTGAGCAGTTCTTC. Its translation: CSAPHSGGAIEQFF.

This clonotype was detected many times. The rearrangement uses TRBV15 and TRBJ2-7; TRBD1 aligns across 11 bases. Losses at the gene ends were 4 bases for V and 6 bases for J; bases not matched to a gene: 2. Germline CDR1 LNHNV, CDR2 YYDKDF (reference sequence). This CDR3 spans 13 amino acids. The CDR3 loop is CATSKGTGGEQYF. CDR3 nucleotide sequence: TGTGCCACCAGCAAGGGGACAGGGGGCGAGCAGTACTTC.

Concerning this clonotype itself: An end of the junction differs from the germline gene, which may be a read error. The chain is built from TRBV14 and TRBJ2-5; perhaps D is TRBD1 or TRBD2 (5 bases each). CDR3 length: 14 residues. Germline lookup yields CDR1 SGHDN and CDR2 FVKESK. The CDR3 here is CASSPGRRRETQYF. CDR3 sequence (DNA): TGTGCCAGCAGCCCGGGACGCCGGAGAGAGACACAGTACTTC.

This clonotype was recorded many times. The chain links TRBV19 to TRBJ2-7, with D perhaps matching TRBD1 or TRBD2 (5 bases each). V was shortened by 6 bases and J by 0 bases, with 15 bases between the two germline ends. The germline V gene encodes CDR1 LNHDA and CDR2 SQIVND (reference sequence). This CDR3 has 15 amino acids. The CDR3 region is CASRGPDWSSYEQYF. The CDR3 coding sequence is TGTGCCAGTAGGGGACCGGACTGGAGCTCCTACGAGCAGTACTTC.

The CDR3 reads CASSLRSGETQYF. The CDR3 nucleotides read TGTGCCAGCAGCTTAAGGTCGGGGGAGACCCAGTACTTC. V gene TRBV7-3 combines with J gene TRBJ2-5; D perhaps matches TRBD2 (5 bases). The V gene's germline CDR1 is SGHTA and CDR2 FQGTGA. The germline V and J ends were trimmed by 1 base and 5 bases, with 8 bases remaining between them. The CDR3 length is 13 residues.

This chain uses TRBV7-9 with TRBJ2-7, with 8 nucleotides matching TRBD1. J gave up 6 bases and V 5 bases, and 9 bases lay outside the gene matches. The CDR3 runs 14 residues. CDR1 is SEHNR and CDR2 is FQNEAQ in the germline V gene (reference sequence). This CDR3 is CASSAWDRPSEQYF. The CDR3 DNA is TGTGCCAGCAGCGCTTGGGACAGGCCGTCCGAGCAGTACTTC.

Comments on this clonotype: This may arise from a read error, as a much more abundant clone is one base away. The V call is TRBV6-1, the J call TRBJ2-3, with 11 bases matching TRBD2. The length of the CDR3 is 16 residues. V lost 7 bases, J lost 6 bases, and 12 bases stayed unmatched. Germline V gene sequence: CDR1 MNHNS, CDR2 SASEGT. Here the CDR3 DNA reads TGTGCCAGCAACCAAATGGCTAGCGGGGGGTTGGATACGCAGTATTTT. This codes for CASNQMASGGLDTQYF.

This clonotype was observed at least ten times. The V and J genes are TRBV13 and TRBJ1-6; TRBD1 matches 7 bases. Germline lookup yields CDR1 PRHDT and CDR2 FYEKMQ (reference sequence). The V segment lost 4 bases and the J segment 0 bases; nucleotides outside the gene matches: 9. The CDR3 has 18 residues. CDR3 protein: CASSYAQGSSSYNSPLHF. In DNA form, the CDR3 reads TGTGCCAGCAGCTACGCACAGGGGTCGAGCTCCTATAATTCACCCCTCCACTTT.

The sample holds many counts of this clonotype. CDR3 bases: TGCGCCAGCAGCTTGGCGTTAGCGTCCCTCCTTAGCTCCTACAATGAGCAGTTCTTC. It specifies CASSLALASLLSSYNEQFF. The chain joins TRBV5-1 to TRBJ2-1, with D maybe TRBD2 (5 bases). Per the germline V gene, CDR1 is SGHRS and CDR2 is YFSETQ. The CDR3 runs to 19 residues. Trimming shortened V by 0 bases and J by 0 bases, and 19 bases separated the two germline ends.

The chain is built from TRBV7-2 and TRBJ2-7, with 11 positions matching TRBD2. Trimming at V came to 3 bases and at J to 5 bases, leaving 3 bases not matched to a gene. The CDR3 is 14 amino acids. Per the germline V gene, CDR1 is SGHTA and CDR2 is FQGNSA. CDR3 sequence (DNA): TGTGCCAGCAGCTTTAGCGGGAGGGCCCACGAGCAGTACTTC. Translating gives CASSFSGRAHEQYF. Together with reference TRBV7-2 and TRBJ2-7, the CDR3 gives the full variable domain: GAGVSQSPSNKVTEKGKDVELRCDPISGHTALYWYRQSLGQGLEFLIYFQGNSAPDKSGLPSDRFSAERTGGSVSTLTIQRTQQEDSAVYLCASSFSGRAHEQYFGPGTRLTVT.

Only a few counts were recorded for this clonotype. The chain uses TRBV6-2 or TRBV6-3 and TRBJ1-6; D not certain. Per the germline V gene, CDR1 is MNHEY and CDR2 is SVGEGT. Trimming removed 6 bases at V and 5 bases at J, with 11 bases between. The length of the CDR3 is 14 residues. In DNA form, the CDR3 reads TGTGCCAGCAGACGACTTGGAGATAATTCACCCCTCCACTTT. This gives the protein CASRRLGDNSPLHF.

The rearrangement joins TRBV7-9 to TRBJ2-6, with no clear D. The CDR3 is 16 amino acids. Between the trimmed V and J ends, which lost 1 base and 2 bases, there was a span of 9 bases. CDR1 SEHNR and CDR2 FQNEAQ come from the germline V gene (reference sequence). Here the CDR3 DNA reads TGTGCCAGCAGCTTAGGCTTACTGACTGGGGCCAACGTCCTGACTTTC. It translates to CASSLGLLTGANVLTF.

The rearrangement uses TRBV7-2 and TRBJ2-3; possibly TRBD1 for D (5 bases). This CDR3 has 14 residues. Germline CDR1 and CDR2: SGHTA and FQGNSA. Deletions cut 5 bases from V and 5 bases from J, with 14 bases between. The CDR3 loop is CASSPQAGLDTQYF. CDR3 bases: TGTGCCAGCAGCCCCCAAGCAGGGTTAGATACGCAGTATTTT.

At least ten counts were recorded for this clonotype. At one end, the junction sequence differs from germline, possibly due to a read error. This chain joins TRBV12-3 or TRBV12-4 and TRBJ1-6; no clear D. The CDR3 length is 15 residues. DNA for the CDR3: TGTGCCGGCAGTTTAGCGCGGCAGTATAATTCACCCCTCCACTTT. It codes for CAGSLARQYNSPLHF.

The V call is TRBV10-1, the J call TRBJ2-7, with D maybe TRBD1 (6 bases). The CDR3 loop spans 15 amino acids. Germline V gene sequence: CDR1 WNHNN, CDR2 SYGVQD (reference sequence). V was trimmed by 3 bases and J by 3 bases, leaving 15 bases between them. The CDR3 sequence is CASSDLRDTSYEQYF. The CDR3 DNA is TGCGCCAGCAGTGATCTCCGGGACACGAGCTACGAGCAGTACTTC.

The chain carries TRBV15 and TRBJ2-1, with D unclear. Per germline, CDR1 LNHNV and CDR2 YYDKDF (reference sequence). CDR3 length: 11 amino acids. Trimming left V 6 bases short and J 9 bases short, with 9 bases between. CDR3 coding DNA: TGTGCCACCAGGAGTTATGCTGAGCAGTTCTTC. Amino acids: CATRSYAEQFF.

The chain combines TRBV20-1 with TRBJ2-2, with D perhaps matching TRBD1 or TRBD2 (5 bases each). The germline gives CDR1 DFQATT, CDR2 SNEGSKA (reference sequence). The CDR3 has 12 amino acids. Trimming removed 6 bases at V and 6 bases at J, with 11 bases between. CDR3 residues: CSAGRDAGELFF. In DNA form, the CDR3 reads TGCAGTGCCGGTAGGGACGCCGGGGAGCTGTTTTTT.

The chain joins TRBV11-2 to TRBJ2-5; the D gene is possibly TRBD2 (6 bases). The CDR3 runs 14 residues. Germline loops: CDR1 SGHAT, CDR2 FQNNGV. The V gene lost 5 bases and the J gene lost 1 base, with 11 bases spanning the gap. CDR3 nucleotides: TGTGCCAGCAGCAAGGGACTTGGCCAAGAGACCCAGTACTTC. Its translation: CASSKGLGQETQYF.

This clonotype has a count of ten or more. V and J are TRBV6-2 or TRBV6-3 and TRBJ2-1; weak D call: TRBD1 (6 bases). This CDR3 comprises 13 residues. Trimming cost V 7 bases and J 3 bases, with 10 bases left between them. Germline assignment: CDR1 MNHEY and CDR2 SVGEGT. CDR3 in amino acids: CASTSDSYNEQFF. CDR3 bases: TGTGCCAGCACCTCGGACAGCTACAATGAGCAGTTCTTC.

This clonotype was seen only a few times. Written as DNA, the CDR3 is TGTGCCAGCAGCTTAATCCGGGACCCCACATACGAGCAGTACTTC. Amino acid sequence: CASSLIRDPTYEQYF. The V gene is TRBV7-6, the J gene TRBJ2-7; TRBD1 or TRBD2 may be the D gene (5 bases each). The V and J ends lost 2 bases and 4 bases respectively, with 15 bases between them. CDR1 SGHVS and CDR2 FNYEAQ come from the germline V gene. There are 15 residues in the CDR3.

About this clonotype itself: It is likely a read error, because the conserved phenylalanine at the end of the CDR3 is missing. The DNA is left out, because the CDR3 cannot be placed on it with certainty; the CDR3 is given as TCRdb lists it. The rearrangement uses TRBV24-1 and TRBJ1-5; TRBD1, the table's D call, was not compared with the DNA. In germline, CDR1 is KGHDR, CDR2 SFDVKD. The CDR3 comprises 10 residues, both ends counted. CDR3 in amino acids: CATSTNVAPR.

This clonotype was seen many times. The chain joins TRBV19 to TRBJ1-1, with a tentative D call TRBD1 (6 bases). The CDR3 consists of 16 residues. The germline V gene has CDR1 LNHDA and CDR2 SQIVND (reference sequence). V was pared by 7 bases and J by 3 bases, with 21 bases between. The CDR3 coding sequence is TGTGCCAGTAAGGGCCCCAGCGGCTCAGGGGACACTGAAGCTTTCTTT. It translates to CASKGPSGSGDTEAFF.